This entry lists 21 T cell receptor beta chains sequenced from one sample in a study of long-term antiretroviral therapy in people with HIV. Researchers ran immunoSEQ v3.0 at survey level. Measured with immunoSEQ multiplex PCR; TCRdb has only the in-frame clones, and not every one. The sample shows 30,000 to 40,000 clones, roughly 83% of them seen only once. Source: unsorted PBMCs, taken 1.9 years after starting antiretroviral therapy. The receptors shown here come from a man younger than 35 with HIV.

The rearrangement uses TRBV19 and TRBJ1-5, with a tentative D call TRBD1 (5 bases). Per the germline V gene, CDR1 is LNHDA and CDR2 is SQIVND (reference sequence). V shed 7 bases and J shed 4 bases, with 17 bases lying between them. The CDR3 covers 15 residues. CDR3 DNA sequence: TGTGCCAGTAATCGCCGGGACTCTTTTAATCAGCCCCAGCATTTT. As protein: CASNRRDSFNQPQHF.

This chain links TRBV7-2 with TRBJ2-3; D is unclear. V was trimmed by 2 bases and J by 4 bases, leaving 13 bases between them. Germline lookup yields CDR1 SGHTA and CDR2 FQGNSA. CDR3 length equals 15 residues. Here the CDR3 reads CASSLNIRSPDTQYF. The DNA for the CDR3 is TGTGCCAGCAGCTTAAATATACGCAGCCCAGATACGCAGTATTTT.

The chain employs TRBV4-1 and TRBJ2-3; 10 bases are shared with TRBD2. J gave up 2 bases and V 2 bases, and 7 bases lay outside the gene matches. The germline CDR1 and CDR2 sequences are MGHRA and YSYEKL. The length of the CDR3 is 17 residues. The CDR3 DNA follows: TGCGCCAGCAGCCAACTCGGGGGGACTAGCGCCACAGATACGCAGTATTTT. Residues: CASSQLGGTSATDTQYF.

In this sample, this clone turned up a few times. A read error may account for a junction end that differs from germline. The chain uses TRBV11-2 and TRBJ2-2, with TRBD2 as a possible D gene (5 bases). The V gene's germline CDR1 is SGHAT and CDR2 FQNNGV. The CDR3 totals 12 residues. CDR3 DNA: TGTGCCAGCAGCTTACTCCCCGGGGTGCTGTTTTTT. Translation: CASSLLPGVLFF.

The chain carries TRBV28 and TRBJ2-3; D unclear. This CDR3 region has 14 residues. Trimming removed 8 bases from V and 0 bases from J, with 12 bases in between. Germline lookup yields CDR1 MDHEN and CDR2 SYDVKM. The CDR3 protein is CASLLGTSTDTQYF. In DNA form, the CDR3 reads TGTGCCAGCTTATTAGGAACTAGCACAGATACGCAGTATTTT.

Only a few counts were recorded for this clone. V is TRBV28 and J is TRBJ1-2; no definite D call. This CDR3 contains 13 residues. Trimming pared 5 bases from V and 6 bases from J, leaving 13 bases between. Germline V gene data show CDR1 as MDHEN and CDR2 as SYDVKM. The CDR3 region is CASSQDARHGYTF. In DNA form, the CDR3 reads TGTGCCAGCAGTCAGGACGCCCGGCATGGCTACACCTTC.

This clone was detected only once. The rearrangement links TRBV29-1 to TRBJ2-7; TRBD1 is a possible D gene (7 bases). In germline, CDR1 is SQVTM, CDR2 ANQGSEA. Trimming took off 4 bases at V and 6 bases at J, with 16 bases between the two ends. The CDR3 runs to 13 residues. This CDR3 reads CSVAAGGRREQYF. Here the CDR3 DNA reads TGCAGCGTTGCGGCAGGGGGGCGTCGCGAGCAGTACTTC.

The rearrangement links TRBV18 to TRBJ2-7, with 8 bases aligning to TRBD1. Germline V gene data show CDR1 as KGHSH and CDR2 as LQKENI. CDR3 length: 15 amino acids. Trimming took 2 bases from V and 0 from J; bases not matched to a gene: 3. The CDR3 nucleotides read TGTGCCAGCTCACCAGGACAGGGTATCTCCTACGAGCAGTACGTC. Its protein is CASSPGQGISYEQYV.

The CDR3 DNA reads as TGTGCCACCATAGGGGCGGGGAACACTGAAGCTTTCTTT. Translating it yields CATIGAGNTEAFF. The J gene is TRBJ1-1, the V gene TRBV19, with a tentative D call TRBD1 (5 bases). Deletions cut 10 bases from V and 1 base from J, with 13 bases between. CDR3 length equals 13 residues. The V gene's germline CDR1 is LNHDA and CDR2 SQIVND (reference sequence).

The chain has TRBV6-1 and TRBJ2-1; no clear D gene. The CDR3 is 14 amino acids. Per germline, CDR1 MNHNS and CDR2 SASEGT. V was shortened by 2 bases and J by 8 bases, with 13 bases between the two germline ends. CDR3 sequence: CASSEMTSSDEQFF. The CDR3 nucleotides read TGTGCCAGCAGTGAAATGACCTCGAGTGATGAGCAGTTCTTC.

This clone is a singleton in its sample. This chain connects TRBV29-1 to TRBJ2-2, with D possibly TRBD1 on 5 matching bases. V lost 6 bases and J 7 bases, leaving 15 bases between the germline ends. The CDR3 has 13 residues. Per the germline V gene, CDR1 is SQVTM and CDR2 is ANQGSEA. Here the CDR3 reads CSVGPGRGGELFF. Here the CDR3 DNA reads TGCAGCGTGGGGCCCGGAAGGGGCGGGGAGCTGTTTTTT.

The rearrangement uses TRBV5-1 and TRBJ2-1; D is unresolved. The germline gives CDR1 SGHRS, CDR2 YFSETQ. There are 14 residues in the CDR3. Trimming shortened V by 3 bases and J by 8 bases, and 15 bases separated the two germline ends. CDR3 bases: TGCGCCAGCAGCTCCTTTTTTGAGAGAGATGAGCAGTTCTTC. Translation gives CASSSFFERDEQFF.

The CDR3 loop is CASSPLTGRSYNEQFF. The CDR3 DNA sequence: TGTGCCAGCAGTCCCTTAACAGGGAGGTCCTACAATGAGCAGTTCTTC. V usage is TRBV2 and J usage is TRBJ2-1, with D perhaps given as TRBD1 or TRBD2 (6 bases each). Germline values: CDR1 SNHLY, CDR2 FYNNEI. The CDR3 is 16 amino acids. Trimming stripped 5 bases from V and 1 base from J, with 15 bases between.

This chain uses TRBV19 with TRBJ2-5; D is possibly TRBD2 (7 bases). This CDR3 is 15 amino acids long. Per the germline V gene, CDR1 is LNHDA and CDR2 is SQIVND (reference sequence). Trimming left V 9 bases short and J 4 bases short, with 21 bases between. The CDR3 region has the DNA TGTGCCAGCGGCGGGGGACACCTAGCCGGAGAGACCCAGTACTTC. Translating gives CASGGGHLAGETQYF.

This clone showed up just a few times. The chain employs TRBV7-3 and TRBJ2-5; D remains unclear. Germline CDR1 and CDR2: SGHTA and FQGTGA. There are 13 residues in the CDR3. V lost 5 bases, J lost 1 base, and 8 bases lay in between. The CDR3 DNA sequence: TGTGCCAGCAGCCGGACCACCCAAGAGACCCAGTACTTC. Protein sequence: CASSRTTQETQYF. The complete variable domain, with remaining parts taken from reference TRBV7-3 and TRBJ2-5, reads GAGVSQTPSNKVTEKGKYVELRCDPISGHTALYWYRQSLGQGPEFLIYFQGTGAADDSGLPNDRFFAVRPEGSVSTLKIQRTERGDSAVYLCASSRTTQETQYFGPGTRLLVL.

Here the CDR3 reads CASSLVGQMNTEAFF. Written as DNA, the CDR3 is TGTGCCAGCAGCTTAGTAGGTCAGATGAACACTGAAGCTTTCTTT. V gene TRBV7-8 combines with J gene TRBJ1-1, with D unresolved. The germline CDR1 and CDR2 sequences are SGHVS and FQNEAQ. This CDR3 is built from 15 residues. With 1 base removed from V and 0 bases from J, the gap between germline ends came to 9 bases.

This clone showed up just a few times. The gene calls are TRBV6-5 and TRBJ1-2; 9 bases align to TRBD1. Germline V CDR1 and CDR2: MNHEY, SVGAGI. V shed 5 bases, J shed 8 bases, and the junction held 9 bases outside the gene matches. The CDR3 sequence is 14 residues long. In nucleotides, the CDR3 is TGTGCCAGCAGTGCCGCCGGGACAGGGAAAGGCTACACCTTC. It encodes CASSAAGTGKGYTF.

This clone was observed once. V and J are TRBV6-1 and TRBJ2-3; 12 positions match TRBD2. V was clipped by 4 bases and J by 4 bases; unmatched bases: 0. This CDR3 spans 14 amino acids. Germline CDR1 reads MNHNS; CDR2 reads SASEGT. CDR3 in DNA: TGTGCCAGCAGTGGACTAGCGGGGGCAGATACGCAGTATTTT. This translates into CASSGLAGADTQYF.

This chain uses TRBV7-2 with TRBJ2-1; possible D gene TRBD1, 6 bases. The ends were cut back, 5 bases at V and 6 bases at J, with 20 bases in the middle. Germline V gene data show CDR1 as SGHTA and CDR2 as FQGNSA. This CDR3 has 16 amino acids. The CDR3 region has the DNA TGTGCCAGCAGCCTAACTTACCACAGGGCTCCCAATGAGCAGTTCTTC. It encodes CASSLTYHRAPNEQFF.

The CDR3 protein is CASLSFRDRGSGANVLTF. CDR3 nucleotide sequence: TGTGCCAGCTTATCCTTCCGGGACAGGGGGTCTGGGGCCAACGTCCTGACTTTC. The genes are TRBV2 and TRBJ2-6; TRBD1 agrees at 11 bases. Germline lookup yields CDR1 SNHLY and CDR2 FYNNEI. With 8 bases clipped from V and 1 base from J, the junction kept 10 bases outside the gene matches. This CDR3 is 18 amino acids long.

The rearrangement links TRBV2 to TRBJ2-7; D tentatively fits TRBD1 or TRBD2 (5 bases each). V gave up 6 bases and J gave up 6 bases, with 18 bases separating them. From germline, CDR1 is SNHLY and CDR2 FYNNEI. This CDR3 contains 14 residues. The CDR3 protein is CASSRDGGYGEQYF. CDR3 DNA: TGTGCCAGCAGCCGGGACGGAGGATACGGCGAGCAGTACTTC.